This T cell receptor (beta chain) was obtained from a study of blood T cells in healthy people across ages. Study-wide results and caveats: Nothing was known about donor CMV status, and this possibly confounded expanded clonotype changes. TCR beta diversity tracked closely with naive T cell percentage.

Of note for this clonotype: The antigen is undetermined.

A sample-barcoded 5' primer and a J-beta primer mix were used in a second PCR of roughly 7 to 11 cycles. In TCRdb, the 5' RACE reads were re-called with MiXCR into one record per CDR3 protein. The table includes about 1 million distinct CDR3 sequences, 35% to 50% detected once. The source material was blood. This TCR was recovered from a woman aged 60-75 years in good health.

CDR3 nucleotides: TGTGCCAGCAGTTTAGGAGGCGGCAAGACCCAGTACTTC. Its protein product is CASSLGGGKTQYF. This chain uses TRBV28 with TRBJ2-5; the D gene is possibly TRBD2 (5 bases). V was clipped by 2 bases and J by 6 bases, with 10 bases between them. The CDR3 contains 13 residues. CDR1 is MDHEN, CDR2 SYDVKM, per germline.